This TCR beta chain was captured by sequencing in a study of T cell repertoires in cytomegalovirus infection. Study context: CMV epitopes, recently identified HLA-C-restricted and well-studied HLA-B-restricted, were used. Evidence of both CMV infection and a matching HLA type came from public TCR beta signatures. Study-wide findings and caveats: Of the TCR beta families, the public ones yielded a cumulative frequency that identified carriers of CMV plus the relevant HLA. The ex vivo response was dominated by HLA-C-restricted CMV-specific TCR beta clonotypes.

This clonotype was recorded once. Antigen: not known. TCRdb called the reads again in MiXCR, with one record for every CDR3 protein. The data contain roughly 500,000 distinct CDR3 sequences, 30% to 40% of them seen just once; the ten biggest clones take up 17%. Trimming stripped 7 bases from V and 5 bases from J, with 12 bases between. The CDR3 spans 13 residues. Germline V gene lookup returns CDR1 MDHEN and CDR2 SYDVKM. This sequence originates from a human donor in good health (CMV status not recorded). Some clones in this sample may be carry-over from other donors' samples. This chain joins TRBV28 and TRBJ2-1, with unresolved D. The sample was cultured PBMCs, taken from culture after CMV antigen stimulation. CDR3 coding DNA: TGTGCCAGCATCCAACAGCTAAACAATGAGCAGTTCTTC. Amino acids: CASIQQLNNEQFF.